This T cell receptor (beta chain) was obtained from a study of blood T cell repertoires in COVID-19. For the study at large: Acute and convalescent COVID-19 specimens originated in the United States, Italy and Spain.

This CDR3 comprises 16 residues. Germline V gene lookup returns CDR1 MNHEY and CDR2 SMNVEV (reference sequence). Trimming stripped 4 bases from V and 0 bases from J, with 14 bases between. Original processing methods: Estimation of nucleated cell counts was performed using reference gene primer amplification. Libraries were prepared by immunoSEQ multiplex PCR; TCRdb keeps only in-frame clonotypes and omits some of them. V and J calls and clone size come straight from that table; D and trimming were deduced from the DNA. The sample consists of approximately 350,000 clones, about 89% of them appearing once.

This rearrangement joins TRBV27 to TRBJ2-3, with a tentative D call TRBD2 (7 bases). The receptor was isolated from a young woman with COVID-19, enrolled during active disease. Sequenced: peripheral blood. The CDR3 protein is CASSSLGGPSTDTQYF. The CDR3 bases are TGTGCCAGCAGTTCCCTCGGGGGGCCTAGCACAGATACGCAGTATTTT.